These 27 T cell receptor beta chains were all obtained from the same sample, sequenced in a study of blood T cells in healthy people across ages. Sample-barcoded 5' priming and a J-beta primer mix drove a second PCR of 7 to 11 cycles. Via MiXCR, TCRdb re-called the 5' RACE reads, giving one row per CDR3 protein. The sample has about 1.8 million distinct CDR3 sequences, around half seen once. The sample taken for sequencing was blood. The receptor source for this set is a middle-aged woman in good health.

As DNA, the CDR3 is TGTGCCAGCGGGGATCCTTTGGCAGATACGCAGTATTTT. Amino acids: CASGDPLADTQYF. The rearrangement joins TRBV6-2 or TRBV6-3 to TRBJ2-3; D ambiguous. CDR1 and CDR2 (germline): MNHEY, SVGEGT. V gave up 8 bases and J gave up 4 bases, with 13 bases separating them. The CDR3 has 13 amino acids.

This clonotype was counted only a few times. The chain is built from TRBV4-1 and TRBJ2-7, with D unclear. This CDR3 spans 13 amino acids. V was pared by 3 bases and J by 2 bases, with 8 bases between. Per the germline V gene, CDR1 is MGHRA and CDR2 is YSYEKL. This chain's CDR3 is CASSHGRTYEQYF. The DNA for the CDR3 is TGCGCCAGCAGCCATGGGCGAACCTACGAGCAGTACTTC.

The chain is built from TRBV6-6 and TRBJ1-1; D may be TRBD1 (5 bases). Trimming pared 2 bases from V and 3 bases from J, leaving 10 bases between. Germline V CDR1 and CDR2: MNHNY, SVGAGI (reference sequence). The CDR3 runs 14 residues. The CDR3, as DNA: TGTGCCAGCAGTTACCCTCCGGGGGACACTGAAGCTTTCTTT. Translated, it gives CASSYPPGDTEAFF.

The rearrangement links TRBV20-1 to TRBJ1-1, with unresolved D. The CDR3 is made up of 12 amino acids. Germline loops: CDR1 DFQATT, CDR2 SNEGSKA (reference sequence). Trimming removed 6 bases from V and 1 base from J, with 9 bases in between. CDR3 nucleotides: TGCAGTGCGCGGGGAGAGAACACTGAAGCTTTCTTT. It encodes CSARGENTEAFF.

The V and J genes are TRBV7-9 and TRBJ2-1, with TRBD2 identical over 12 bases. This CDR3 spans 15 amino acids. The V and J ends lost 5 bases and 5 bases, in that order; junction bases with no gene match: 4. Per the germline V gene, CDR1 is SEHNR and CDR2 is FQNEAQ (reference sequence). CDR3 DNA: TGTGCCAGCAGCGAACCTAGCGGGGGGGACAATGAGCAGTTCTTC. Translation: CASSEPSGGDNEQFF. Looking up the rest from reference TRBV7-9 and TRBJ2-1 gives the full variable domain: DTGVSQNPRHKITKRGQNVTFRCDPISEHNRLYWYRQTLGQGPEFLTYFQNEAQLEKSRLLSDRFSAERPKGSFSTLEIQRTEQGDSAMYLCASSEPSGGDNEQFFGPGTRLTVL.

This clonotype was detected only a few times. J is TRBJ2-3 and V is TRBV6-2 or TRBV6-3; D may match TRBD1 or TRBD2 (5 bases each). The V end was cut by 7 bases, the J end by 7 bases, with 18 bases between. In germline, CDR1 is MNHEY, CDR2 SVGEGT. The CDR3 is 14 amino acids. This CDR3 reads CASTKRGALYTQYF. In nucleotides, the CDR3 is TGTGCCAGCACCAAGCGAGGGGCCCTTTATACGCAGTATTTT.

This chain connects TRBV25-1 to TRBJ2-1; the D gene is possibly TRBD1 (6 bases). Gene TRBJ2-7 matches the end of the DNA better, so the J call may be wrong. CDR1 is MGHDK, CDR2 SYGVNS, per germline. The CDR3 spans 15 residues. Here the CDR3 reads CASSESGTTEGEQYF. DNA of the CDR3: TGTGCCAGCAGTGAATCTGGGACAACCGAGGGAGAGCAGTACTTC.

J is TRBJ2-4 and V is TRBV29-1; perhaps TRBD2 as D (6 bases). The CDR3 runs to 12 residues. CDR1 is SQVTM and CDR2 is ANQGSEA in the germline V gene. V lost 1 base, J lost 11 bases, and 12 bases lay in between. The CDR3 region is CSVEGGLGVQYF. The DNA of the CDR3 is TGCAGCGTTGAAGGGGGACTGGGCGTTCAGTACTTC.

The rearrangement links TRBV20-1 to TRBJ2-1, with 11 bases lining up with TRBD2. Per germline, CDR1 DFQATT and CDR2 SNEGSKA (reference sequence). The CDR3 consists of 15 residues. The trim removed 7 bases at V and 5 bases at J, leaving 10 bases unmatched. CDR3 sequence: CSGKIRLAGNNEQFF. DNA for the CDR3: TGCAGTGGCAAGATAAGACTAGCGGGGAACAATGAGCAGTTCTTC.

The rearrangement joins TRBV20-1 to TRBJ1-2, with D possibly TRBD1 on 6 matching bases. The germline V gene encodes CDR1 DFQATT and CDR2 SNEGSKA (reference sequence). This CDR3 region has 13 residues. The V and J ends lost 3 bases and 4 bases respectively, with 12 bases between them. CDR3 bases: TGCAGTGCTAGCCGAGGACAGCCCTATGGCTACACCTTC. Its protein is CSASRGQPYGYTF.

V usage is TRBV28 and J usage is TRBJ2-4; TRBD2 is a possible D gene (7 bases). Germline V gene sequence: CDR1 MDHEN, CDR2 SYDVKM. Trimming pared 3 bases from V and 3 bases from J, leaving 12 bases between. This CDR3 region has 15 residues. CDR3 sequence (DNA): TGTGCCAGCAGTTTGGGGGGGCTCGACAAAAACATTCAGTACTTC. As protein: CASSLGGLDKNIQYF.

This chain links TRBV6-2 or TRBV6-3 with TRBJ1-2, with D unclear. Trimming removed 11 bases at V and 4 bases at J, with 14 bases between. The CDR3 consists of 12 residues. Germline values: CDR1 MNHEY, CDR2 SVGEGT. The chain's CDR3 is CAASQNRYGYTF. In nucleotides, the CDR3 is TGTGCCGCCAGCCAGAACCGCTATGGCTACACCTTC.

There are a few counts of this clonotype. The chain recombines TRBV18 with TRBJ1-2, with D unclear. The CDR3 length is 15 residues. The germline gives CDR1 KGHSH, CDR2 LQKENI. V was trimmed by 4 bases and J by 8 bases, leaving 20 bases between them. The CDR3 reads CASSLNTSGGKGYTF. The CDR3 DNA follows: TGTGCCAGCTCACTAAACACGTCGGGAGGAAAGGGCTACACCTTC.

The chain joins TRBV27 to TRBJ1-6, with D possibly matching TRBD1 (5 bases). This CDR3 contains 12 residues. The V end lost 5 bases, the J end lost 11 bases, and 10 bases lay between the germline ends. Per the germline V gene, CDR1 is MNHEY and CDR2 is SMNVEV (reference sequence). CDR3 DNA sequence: TGTGCCAGCAGTGGGGGGTCGACACCCCTCCACTTT. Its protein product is CASSGGSTPLHF.

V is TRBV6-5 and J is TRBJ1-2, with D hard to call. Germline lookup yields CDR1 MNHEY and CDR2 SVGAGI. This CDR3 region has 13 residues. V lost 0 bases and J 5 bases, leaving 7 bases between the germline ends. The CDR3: CASSYSNKYGYTF. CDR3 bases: TGTGCCAGCAGTTACTCGAATAAGTATGGCTACACCTTC.

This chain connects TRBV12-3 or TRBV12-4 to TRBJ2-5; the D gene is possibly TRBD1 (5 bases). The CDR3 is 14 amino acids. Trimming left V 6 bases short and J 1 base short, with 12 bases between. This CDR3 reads CASRRTGPQETQYF. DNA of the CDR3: TGTGCCAGCAGACGTACAGGACCCCAAGAGACCCAGTACTTC.

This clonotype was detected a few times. CDR3 loop: CAISESGRDKQETQYF. CDR3 DNA: TGTGCCATCAGTGAGTCGGGGAGGGACAAACAAGAGACCCAGTACTTC. The rearrangement links TRBV10-3 to TRBJ2-5, with D perhaps matching TRBD2 (7 bases). Between the trimmed V and J ends, which lost 0 bases and 2 bases, there was a span of 13 bases. Germline V gene sequence: CDR1 ENHRY, CDR2 SYGVKD. The CDR3 is 16 amino acids.

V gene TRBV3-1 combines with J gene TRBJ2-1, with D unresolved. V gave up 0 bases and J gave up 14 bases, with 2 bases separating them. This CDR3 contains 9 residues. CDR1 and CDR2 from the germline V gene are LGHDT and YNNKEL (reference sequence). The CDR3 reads CASSQEEFF. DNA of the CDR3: TGTGCCAGCAGCCAAGAGGAGTTCTTC.

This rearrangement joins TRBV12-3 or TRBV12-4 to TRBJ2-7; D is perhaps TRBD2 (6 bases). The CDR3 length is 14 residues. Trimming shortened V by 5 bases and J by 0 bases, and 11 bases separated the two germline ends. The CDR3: CASSRRGYSYEQYF. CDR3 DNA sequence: TGTGCCAGCAGTCGGCGGGGATACTCCTACGAGCAGTACTTC.

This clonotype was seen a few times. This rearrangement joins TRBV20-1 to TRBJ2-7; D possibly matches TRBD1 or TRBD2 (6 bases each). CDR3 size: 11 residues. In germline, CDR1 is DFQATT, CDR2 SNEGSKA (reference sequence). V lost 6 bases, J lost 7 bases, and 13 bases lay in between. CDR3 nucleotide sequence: TGCAGTGCCCCAGAAGGGGGGGAGCAGTACTTC. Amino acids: CSAPEGGEQYF.

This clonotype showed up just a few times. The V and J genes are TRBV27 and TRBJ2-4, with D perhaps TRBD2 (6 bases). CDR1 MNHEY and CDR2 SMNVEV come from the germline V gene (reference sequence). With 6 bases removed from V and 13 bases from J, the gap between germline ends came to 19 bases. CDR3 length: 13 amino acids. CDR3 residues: CASRGLRGLEQYF. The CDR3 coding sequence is TGTGCCAGCAGAGGACTGCGGGGCCTGGAGCAGTACTTC.

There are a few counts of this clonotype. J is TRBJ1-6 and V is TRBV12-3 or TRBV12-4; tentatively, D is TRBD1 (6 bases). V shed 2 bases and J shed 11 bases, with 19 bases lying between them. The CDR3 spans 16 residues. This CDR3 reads CASSLSTPGARAPLHF. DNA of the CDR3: TGTGCCAGCAGTTTATCGACCCCGGGGGCCAGGGCACCCCTCCACTTT.

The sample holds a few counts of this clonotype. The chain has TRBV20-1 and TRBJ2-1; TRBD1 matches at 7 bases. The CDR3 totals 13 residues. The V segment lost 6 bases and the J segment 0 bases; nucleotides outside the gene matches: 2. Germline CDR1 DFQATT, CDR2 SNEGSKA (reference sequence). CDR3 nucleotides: TGCAGTGCCTACAGGGGCTCCTACAATGAGCAGTTCTTC. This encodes CSAYRGSYNEQFF.

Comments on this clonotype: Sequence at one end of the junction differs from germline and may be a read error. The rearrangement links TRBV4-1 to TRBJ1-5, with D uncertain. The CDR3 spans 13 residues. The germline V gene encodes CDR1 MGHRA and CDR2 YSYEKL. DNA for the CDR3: TGCGCCAGCAGCCAAGGTGGCAAACAGCCCCAGCATTTT. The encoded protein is CASSQGGKQPQHF.

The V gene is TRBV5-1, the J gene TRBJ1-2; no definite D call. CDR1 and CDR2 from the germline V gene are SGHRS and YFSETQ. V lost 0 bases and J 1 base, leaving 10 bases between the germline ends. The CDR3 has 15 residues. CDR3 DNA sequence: TGCGCCAGCAGCTTGGAGCGGCACAGTAACTATGGCTACACCTTC. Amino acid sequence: CASSLERHSNYGYTF.

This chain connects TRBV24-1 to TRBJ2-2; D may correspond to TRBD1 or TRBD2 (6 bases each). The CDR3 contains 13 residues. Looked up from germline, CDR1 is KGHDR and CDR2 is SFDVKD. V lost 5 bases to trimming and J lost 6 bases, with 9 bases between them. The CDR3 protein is CATSAGDSGELFF. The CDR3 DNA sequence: TGTGCCACCAGTGCAGGGGACTCCGGGGAGCTGTTTTTT.

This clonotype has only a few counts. In DNA form, the CDR3 reads TGCAGTGCTCCGGGTGGCGGGACCTACGAGCAGTACTTC. As protein: CSAPGGGTYEQYF. The V and J genes are TRBV20-1 and TRBJ2-7, with D perhaps TRBD2 (6 bases). Trimming stripped 5 bases from V and 2 bases from J, with 13 bases between. CDR1 is DFQATT and CDR2 is SNEGSKA in the germline V gene (reference sequence). This CDR3 has 13 residues.